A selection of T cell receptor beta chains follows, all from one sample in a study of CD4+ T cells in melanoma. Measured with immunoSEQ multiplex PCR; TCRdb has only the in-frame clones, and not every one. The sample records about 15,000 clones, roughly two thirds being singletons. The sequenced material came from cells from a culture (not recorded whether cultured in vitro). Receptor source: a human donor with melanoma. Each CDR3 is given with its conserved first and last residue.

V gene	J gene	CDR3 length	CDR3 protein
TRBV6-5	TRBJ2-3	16	CASSYQGGTGTDTQYF
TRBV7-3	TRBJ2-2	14	CASSAVGETGELFF
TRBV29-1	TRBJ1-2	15	CSAGGGRSTENGYTF
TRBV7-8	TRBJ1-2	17	CASSLLGDREDLDGYTF
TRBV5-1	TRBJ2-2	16	CASSPTGSRPVGELFF
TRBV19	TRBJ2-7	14	CASSVDRVSYEQYF
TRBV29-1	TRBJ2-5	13	CSASGGAIKTQYF
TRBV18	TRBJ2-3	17	CASSRTGQGAGADTQYF
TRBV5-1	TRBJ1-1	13	CASSLSYGSEAFF
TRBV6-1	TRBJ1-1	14	CASRRGGAYTEAFF
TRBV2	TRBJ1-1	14	CASSGFQGAAEAFF
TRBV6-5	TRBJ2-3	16	CASSYQGSIGTDTQYF
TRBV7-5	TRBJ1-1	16	CARSLRGTGRNTEAFF
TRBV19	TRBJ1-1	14	CASSKARMNTEAFF
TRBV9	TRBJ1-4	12	CASSRDGEKLFF
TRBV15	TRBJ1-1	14	CATSRDRLNTEAFF
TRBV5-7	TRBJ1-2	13	CASSLDMGHGYTF
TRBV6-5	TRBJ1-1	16	CASSYSWRSMNTEAFF